This T cell receptor (beta chain) was recorded in a study of cytomegalovirus exposure and HLA in healthy donors. Study-level findings and limits: Several of the most significant clusters appeared linked to common viral pathogens, based on a later analysis.

The CDR3 is 13 residues long. Trimming removed 8 bases from V and 2 bases from J, with 10 bases in between. The V gene's germline CDR1 is MDHEN and CDR2 SYDVKM. Regarding this clone: The antigen is unknown.

Researchers ran the PCR with 60 Vbeta and 13 Jbeta primers. TCRdb's table, derived via immunoSEQ multiplex PCR, lists solely in-frame clones and lacks some. The sample holds 120,000 to 150,000 clones, around 80% seen once. The origin of this receptor is a woman between 35 and 50 years old in good health and CMV-seropositive. Sequencing was carried out using PBMCs. V and J are TRBV28 and TRBJ1-5; maybe TRBD1 (6 bases). The CDR3 DNA reads as TGTGCCAGCCAGGGGTGGGGCAATCAGCCCCAGCATTTT. Translating gives CASQGWGNQPQHF. The full variable domain, in which reference TRBV28 and TRBJ1-5 provide the parts outside the CDR3, is DVKVTQSSRYLVKRTGEKVFLECVQDMDHENMFWYRQDPGLGLRLIYFSYDVKMKEKGDIPEGYSVSREKKERFSLILESASTNQTSMYLCASQGWGNQPQHFGDGTRLSIL.